These 7 T cell receptor beta chains were all obtained from the same sample, sequenced in a study of blood T cell repertoires in COVID-19. Data came from immunoSEQ multiplex PCR; TCRdb stores just in-frame clones and leaves some out. The repertoire has under 95,000 clones, about 90% of them found once; the top ten carry approximately 7.4%. Sequenced: peripheral blood. Receptors were obtained from a human donor with acute or convalescent COVID-19. The donor label of this sample is uncertain.

This chain links TRBV9 with TRBJ1-6; 8 nucleotides agree with TRBD1. The CDR3 runs to 17 residues. The germline CDR1 and CDR2 sequences are SGDLS and YYNGEE. With 3 bases clipped from V and 0 bases from J, the junction kept 5 bases outside the gene matches. As DNA, the CDR3 is TGTGCCAGCAGCGGAGGGACAGGCTTCTCCTATAATTCACCCCTCCACTTT. Amino acids: CASSGGTGFSYNSPLHF.

The chain recombines TRBV18 with TRBJ1-1; D unclear. The germline gives CDR1 KGHSH, CDR2 LQKENI. This CDR3 spans 14 amino acids. The V and J ends lost 1 base and 1 base respectively, with 7 bases between them. CDR3 coding DNA: TGTGCCAGCTCACCACTTAGCGGGAACACTGAAGCTTTCTTT. It specifies CASSPLSGNTEAFF.

The V and J genes are TRBV6-5 and TRBJ1-3; D is undetermined. V lost 2 bases, J lost 5 bases, and 4 bases lay in between. The CDR3 is 12 amino acids. Germline CDR1 MNHEY, CDR2 SVGAGI. CDR3 nucleotide sequence: TGTGCCAGCAGTTACGACAGAAACACCATATATTTT. It yields the protein CASSYDRNTIYF.

The genes are TRBV28 and TRBJ2-3; 10 bases map to TRBD2. The germline V gene encodes CDR1 MDHEN and CDR2 SYDVKM. V lost 7 bases, J lost 2 bases, and 9 bases stayed unmatched. This CDR3 contains 16 residues. CDR3 sequence (DNA): TGTGCCAGCAACTCCCCCCTAGCGGGGGACACAGATACGCAGTATTTT. This translates into CASNSPLAGDTDTQYF.

The rearrangement joins TRBV23-1 to TRBJ1-2, with a possible D match to TRBD1 (6 bases). TRBV23-1 is placed among ORFs of uncertain function. Trimming took 3 bases from V and 6 from J, leaving 11 bases between them. The CDR3 covers 13 residues. The CDR3 region has the DNA TGCGCCAGCAGTCACGGGGCAGGGGATGGCTACACCTTC. It is translated as CASSHGAGDGYTF.

This rearrangement joins TRBV4-3 to TRBJ1-1; 8 nucleotides align to TRBD1. Losses at the gene ends were 3 bases for V and 4 bases for J; bases not matched to a gene: 7. The CDR3 covers 15 residues. Per the germline V gene, CDR1 is LGHNA and CDR2 is YSLEER. The CDR3 spells CASSQDRDLRTEAFF. DNA of the CDR3: TGCGCCAGCAGCCAGGACAGGGATTTGCGCACTGAAGCTTTCTTT.

The rearrangement uses TRBV6-5 and TRBJ1-3; possible D gene TRBD1, 5 bases. V was trimmed by 0 bases and J by 0 bases, leaving 9 bases between them. Germline V gene lookup returns CDR1 MNHEY and CDR2 SVGAGI. The CDR3 runs to 16 residues. The CDR3 loop is CASSYSGLISGNTIYF. CDR3 nucleotides: TGTGCCAGCAGTTACTCGGGACTGATCTCTGGAAACACCATATATTTT.